The rows below give T cell receptor beta chains drawn from one sample of a study of blood T cell repertoires in COVID-19. The protocol was immunoSEQ multiplex PCR, while the TCRdb copy is restricted to in-frame clones and leaves out a portion. This sample has 15,000 or so clones, with about 87% found just once. Specimen: peripheral blood. The receptors derive from a human donor in a cohort sampled during active COVID-19. The CDR3 runs from the conserved cysteine through the conserved F or W. Each record gives: CDR3 length, J gene, D gene, V gene, clone size, CDR3 protein, CDR3 DNA. A D gene is named only where the DNA matches it firmly. Size is stated for part of the rows, as once, few or many counts, or as a class when the clone is expanded.

length: 14
J: TRBJ1-1
D: TRBD1
V: TRBV18
size: .
CDR3: CASSPRAGGTEAFF
DNA: TGTGCCAGCTCACCACGGGCAGGGGGCACTGAAGCTTTCTTT

length: 15
J: TRBJ1-4
D: .
V: TRBV7-9
size: .
CDR3: CASSQSGLIGEKLFF
DNA: TGTGCCAGCAGCCAATCGGGATTGATCGGTGAAAAACTGTTTTTT

length: 12
J: TRBJ2-1
D: .
V: TRBV5-4
size: few
CDR3: CASSPSWSEQFF
DNA: TGTGCCAGCAGCCCGTCATGGAGTGAGCAGTTCTTC

length: 16
J: TRBJ1-2
D: .
V: TRBV6-1
size: .
CDR3: CASSEVAPGDNYGYTF
DNA: TGTGCCAGCAGTGAAGTTGCTCCCGGGGATAACTATGGCTACACCTTC

length: 17
J: TRBJ2-2
D: .
V: TRBV27
size: .
CDR3: CASSLQLVPRDTGELFF
DNA: TGTGCCAGCAGTTTACAGTTAGTCCCTCGGGACACCGGGGAGCTGTTTTTT

length: 13
J: TRBJ1-5
D: TRBD1
V: TRBV5-1
size: once
CDR3: CASSRDSNQPQHF
DNA: TGCGCCAGCAGCAGGGACAGTAATCAGCCCCAGCATTTT

length: 13
J: TRBJ2-7
D: TRBD1
V: TRBV7-2
size: .
CDR3: CASTNTGTGKQYF
DNA: TGTGCCAGCACCAATACCGGGACAGGGAAGCAGTACTTC

length: 13
J: TRBJ2-2
D: .
V: TRBV27
size: .
CDR3: CASTQGNTGELFF
DNA: TGTGCCAGCACACAGGGGAACACCGGGGAGCTGTTTTTT

length: 15
J: TRBJ2-7
D: .
V: TRBV3-1/TRBV3-2
size: .
CDR3: CASSQENQVYYEQYF
DNA: TGTGCCAGCAGCCAAGAAAATCAGGTCTATTACGAGCAGTACTTC

length: 13
J: TRBJ2-7
D: .
V: TRBV28
size: .
CDR3: CASSFQVAYEQYF
DNA: TGTGCCAGCAGTTTCCAGGTGGCATACGAGCAGTACTTC

length: 15
J: TRBJ1-5
D: .
V: TRBV6-1
size: .
CDR3: CASSEAGQGMQPQHF
DNA: TGTGCCAGCAGTGAGGCGGGGCAGGGCATGCAGCCCCAGCATTTT

length: 14
J: TRBJ2-7
D: .
V: TRBV10-1
size: .
CDR3: CASSERHRSYEQYF
DNA: TGCGCCAGCAGTGAAAGACACCGCTCCTACGAGCAGTACTTC

length: 16
J: TRBJ2-4
D: .
V: TRBV3-1/TRBV3-2
size: .
CDR3: CASSQMGGALQNIQYF
DNA: TGTGCCAGCAGCCAGATGGGCGGGGCCCTACAAAACATTCAGTACTTC

length: 12
J: TRBJ1-4
D: .
V: TRBV7-9
size: few
CDR3: CASGRTDEKLFF
DNA: TGTGCCAGCGGGCGGACAGATGAAAAACTGTTTTTT

length: 14
J: TRBJ1-4
D: TRBD1
V: TRBV7-9
size: .
CDR3: CASSSGQTNEKLFF
DNA: TGTGCCAGCAGCTCGGGACAGACGAATGAAAAACTGTTTTTT

length: 14
J: TRBJ1-5
D: TRBD1
V: TRBV3-1/TRBV3-2
size: .
CDR3: CASSRTGGNQPQHF
DNA: TGTGCCAGCAGCCGGACAGGGGGCAATCAGCCCCAGCATTTT

length: 14
J: TRBJ2-5
D: TRBD1
V: TRBV18
size: .
CDR3: CASSPDRWAETQYF
DNA: TGTGCCAGCTCACCGGACAGGTGGGCAGAGACCCAGTACTTC

length: 14
J: TRBJ1-2
D: TRBD1
V: TRBV28
size: .
CDR3: CASSFRDSRYGYTF
DNA: TGTGCCAGCAGTTTTAGGGACAGCCGATATGGCTACACCTTC

length: 14
J: TRBJ1-6
D: .
V: TRBV19
size: .
CDR3: CASSIHERDSPLHF
DNA: TGTGCCAGTAGTATACACGAGCGCGATTCACCCCTCCACTTT

length: 14
J: TRBJ2-2
D: .
V: TRBV7-3
size: .
CDR3: CASSLGDITGELFF
DNA: TGTGCCAGCAGCTTAGGGGACATAACCGGGGAGCTGTTTTTT

length: 15
J: TRBJ2-6
D: .
V: TRBV6-5
size: once
CDR3: CASQNPPSGANVLTF
DNA: TGTGCCAGCCAGAATCCACCCTCTGGGGCCAACGTCCTGACTTTC

length: 16
J: TRBJ1-6
D: .
V: TRBV15
size: .
CDR3: CATSRDLQGGYSPLHF
DNA: TGTGCCACCAGCAGAGATCTTCAAGGGGGTTATTCACCCCTCCACTTT

length: 14
J: TRBJ1-5
D: .
V: TRBV28
size: .
CDR3: CASSLLTDNQPQHF
DNA: TGTGCCAGCAGTTTATTGACAGATAATCAGCCCCAGCATTTT

length: 16
J: TRBJ2-7
D: .
V: TRBV10-2
size: .
CDR3: CASSGSGTRPTYEQYF
DNA: TGCGCCAGCAGTGGATCGGGTACGAGACCCACCTACGAGCAGTACTTC

length: 12
J: TRBJ1-4
D: .
V: TRBV28
size: .
CDR3: CASSSGNEKLFF
DNA: TGTGCCAGCAGTTCGGGAAATGAAAAACTGTTTTTT